Sequencing of this TCR beta chain was carried out in a study of shared clonotypes between healthy human individuals. Negatively enriched CD4+ T cells were divided by CD45RA into naive and memory. Findings and limits, study-wide: Among non-shared clonotypes, generation probabilities were lower than among those shared by all four donors.

The CDR3 runs to 14 residues. Trimming at V came to 6 bases and at J to 8 bases, leaving 9 bases not matched to a gene. Germline CDR1 MNHEY, CDR2 SMNVEV (reference sequence). Turning to this clone: Its antigen is unidentified.

Using immunoSEQ multiplex PCR, the repertoire was profiled, and TCRdb retains in-frame clones only, with some absent. The sample has over a million clones, under 80% seen once. The sample taken for sequencing was memory CD4+ T cells sorted from blood. Subset: CD45RA-negative fraction. This chain connects TRBV27 to TRBJ1-2, with TRBD1 matching 10 bases. The source is a man aged 18 to 29 in good health. For the CDR3, the DNA is TGTGCCAGCAGCCCGGGGACAGGGGTGGGCGGCTACACCTTC. It is translated as CASSPGTGVGGYTF.